The 30 T cell receptor beta chains presented below share a single source sample, sequenced in a study of identical twins. TCRdb called the 5' RACE reads again in MiXCR, with one record for every CDR3 protein. The sample has 450,000 or so distinct CDR3 sequences, approximately 24% seen once; the top ten hold approximately 2.9%. The sample was also reused in another study, on T cells expressing NK-cell markers.

The sequenced material came from CD4+ T cells sorted from blood. Source of these receptors: a woman between 18 and 29 years old in good health.

This clonotype has just a few counts. A read error may account for a junction end that differs from germline. The chain is built from TRBV7-7 and TRBJ2-2; D not resolved. This CDR3 spans 14 amino acids. Germline CDR1 reads SSHAT; CDR2 reads FNYEAQ (reference sequence). The CDR3 protein is CASSLDHVTGELFF. The CDR3 DNA sequence: TGTGCTAGCAGCTTAGATCACGTCACCGGGGAGCTGTTTTTT.

The J gene is TRBJ1-1, the V gene TRBV27, with unresolved D. Germline V gene data show CDR1 as MNHEY and CDR2 as SMNVEV (reference sequence). Trimming took 5 bases from V and 1 from J, leaving 14 bases between them. This CDR3 contains 15 residues. The CDR3 here is CASSRTYRANTEAFF. Here the CDR3 DNA reads TGTGCCAGCAGTCGCACGTATAGGGCGAACACTGAAGCTTTCTTT.

This sequence joins TRBV18 and TRBJ2-3; TRBD2 is a possible D gene (6 bases). The CDR3 runs to 15 residues. CDR1 is KGHSH, CDR2 LQKENI, per germline. Trimming took off 0 bases at V and 6 bases at J, with 13 bases between the two ends. The CDR3 DNA sequence: TGTGCCAGCTCACCACCGGAGGGATTTGAGGATACGCAGTATTTT. It specifies CASSPPEGFEDTQYF.

The chain recombines TRBV20-1 with TRBJ2-1; no clear D. The V gene's germline CDR1 is DFQATT and CDR2 SNEGSKA (reference sequence). V was clipped by 4 bases and J by 7 bases, with 11 bases between them. The CDR3 is 12 amino acids. CDR3 amino acids: CSAIVGLNEQFF. The CDR3 DNA sequence: TGCAGTGCTATCGTTGGCCTGAATGAGCAGTTCTTC.

The chain couples TRBV29-1 to TRBJ2-2, with D possibly matching TRBD2 (6 bases). The V end lost 3 bases, the J end lost 1 base, and 9 bases lay between the germline ends. There are 14 residues in the CDR3. Germline values: CDR1 SQVTM, CDR2 ANQGSEA. DNA of the CDR3: TGCAGCGTTGATGGGCGGGGGAACACCGGGGAGCTGTTTTTT. Translated, it gives CSVDGRGNTGELFF.

This clonotype was detected a few times. CDR3 coding DNA: TGTGCCGGTTCTAGGATCCCCTACGAGCAGTACTTC. This gives the protein CAGSRIPYEQYF. This chain uses TRBV2 with TRBJ2-7; D is ambiguous. CDR1 SNHLY and CDR2 FYNNEI come from the germline V gene. Deletions cut 11 bases from V and 2 bases from J, with 13 bases between. This CDR3 has 12 residues.

This sequence joins TRBV5-1 and TRBJ2-7; 8 positions agree with TRBD1. The V gene end was trimmed by 4 bases and the J gene end by 2 bases; junction bases not matched to a gene: 5. The germline CDR1 and CDR2 sequences are SGHRS and YFSETQ. The CDR3 has 14 amino acids. The CDR3 protein is CASSRGQVAYEQYF. The CDR3 DNA sequence: TGCGCCAGCAGCAGGGGACAGGTCGCCTACGAGCAGTACTTC. Combining the CDR3 with reference TRBV5-1 and TRBJ2-7 gives the whole variable domain KAGVTQTPRYLIKTRGQQVTLSCSPISGHRSVSWYQQTPGQGLQFLFEYFSETQRNKGNFPGRFSGRQFSNSRSEMNVSTLELGDSALYLCASSRGQVAYEQYFGPGTRLTVT.

The gene calls are TRBV5-1 and TRBJ2-1; 8 nucleotides align to TRBD1. The CDR3 covers 15 residues. Per germline, CDR1 SGHRS and CDR2 YFSETQ. Trimming cost V 4 bases and J 6 bases; bases outside gene matches: 9. Here the CDR3 DNA reads TGCGCCAGCAGCCCGGGACAGGTTTCGATCAATGAGCAGTTCTTC. This sequence encodes CASSPGQVSINEQFF.

This clonotype has just a few counts. CDR3 region: CAISIIAGEQYF. In DNA, the CDR3 is TGTGCCATCAGTATTATAGCGGGCGAGCAGTACTTC. The chain recombines TRBV10-3 with TRBJ2-7; 7 bases fit TRBD2. Trimming took 5 bases from V and 6 from J; bases not matched to a gene: 4. The CDR3 runs 12 residues. CDR1 is ENHRY, CDR2 SYGVKD, per germline.

This clonotype was counted between two and nine times. The chain has TRBV7-9 and TRBJ2-1, with D possibly matching TRBD2 (5 bases). The CDR3 totals 15 residues. Germline-derived CDR1 and CDR2 are SEHNR and FQNEAQ (reference sequence). Between the trimmed V and J ends, which lost 3 bases and 7 bases, there was a span of 16 bases. CDR3 sequence reads: CASSFGGRVGNEQFF. The CDR3 nucleotides are TGTGCCAGCAGCTTTGGAGGTAGGGTTGGAAATGAGCAGTTCTTC.

This clonotype was seen ten or more times. This chain joins TRBV12-3 or TRBV12-4 and TRBJ2-7, with 7 bases that match TRBD2. Trimming took 3 bases from V and 0 from J; bases not matched to a gene: 5. This CDR3 spans 15 amino acids. The CDR3 DNA sequence: TGTGCCAGCAGTTTCGGTGGCGGGGGCTCCTACGAGCAGTACTTC. Translating gives CASSFGGGGSYEQYF.

This clonotype was seen only a few times. The gene calls are TRBV7-9 and TRBJ1-5; 10 nucleotides match TRBD1. The germline V gene encodes CDR1 SEHNR and CDR2 FQNEAQ (reference sequence). The length of the CDR3 is 15 residues. With 5 bases clipped from V and 6 bases from J, the junction kept 7 bases outside the gene matches. CDR3 DNA: TGTGCCAGCAGCCGCGGGACAGGGGACACTCAGCCCCAGCATTTT. This gives the protein CASSRGTGDTQPQHF. Full variable domain (remainder filled in from reference TRBV7-9 and TRBJ1-5): DTGVSQNPRHKITKRGQNVTFRCDPISEHNRLYWYRQTLGQGPEFLTYFQNEAQLEKSRLLSDRFSAERPKGSFSTLEIQRTEQGDSAMYLCASSRGTGDTQPQHFGDGTRLSIL.

This clonotype was counted only a few times. The rearrangement links TRBV20-1 to TRBJ2-1, with TRBD2 identical over 10 bases. Unmatched junction bases numbered 9, after V lost 3 bases and J lost 7 bases. Germline V gene lookup returns CDR1 DFQATT and CDR2 SNEGSKA (reference sequence). The CDR3 consists of 15 residues. The chain's CDR3 is CSASRGLAAVNEQFF. For the CDR3, the DNA is TGCAGTGCTAGCCGAGGACTAGCGGCGGTTAATGAGCAGTTCTTC.

The CDR3 DNA is TGCAGTGCTAAAGACACCGGGACAGATCAGGCAGGGCAGTACTTC. Translation: CSAKDTGTDQAGQYF. V gene TRBV20-1 combines with J gene TRBJ2-7; 7 bases match TRBD1. V lost 4 bases to trimming and J lost 9 bases; unmatched junction nucleotides: 18. From germline, CDR1 is DFQATT and CDR2 SNEGSKA (reference sequence). This CDR3 is 15 amino acids long.

This clonotype was detected many times. The chain links TRBV12-3 or TRBV12-4 to TRBJ2-7; D is ambiguous. This CDR3 region has 13 residues. V lost 5 bases, J lost 1 base, and 9 bases lay in between. CDR3: CASSLGHSYEQYF. The CDR3 DNA follows: TGTGCCAGCAGTCTGGGTCATTCCTACGAGCAGTACTTC.

This clonotype was counted between two and nine times. The rearrangement uses TRBV20-1 and TRBJ2-3; D possibly corresponds to TRBD2 (6 bases). The germline V gene has CDR1 DFQATT and CDR2 SNEGSKA (reference sequence). The V and J ends lost 3 bases and 5 bases respectively, with 12 bases between them. The CDR3 length is 13 residues. CDR3 in amino acids: CSASLVGGDTQYF. The CDR3 DNA follows: TGCAGTGCTAGCCTAGTGGGGGGAGATACGCAGTATTTT.

This clonotype was found a few times. The genes are TRBV24-1 and TRBJ2-5; 10 nucleotides line up with TRBD2. This CDR3 comprises 15 residues. Germline V gene data show CDR1 as KGHDR and CDR2 as SFDVKD. Trimming at V came to 2 bases and at J to 2 bases, leaving 1 base not matched to a gene. The CDR3 DNA follows: TGTGCCACCAGTGATTCGGGACTAGCGCAAGAGACCCAGTACTTC. Amino acids: CATSDSGLAQETQYF.

The rearrangement uses TRBV20-1 and TRBJ1-1; D is perhaps TRBD1 (5 bases). CDR1 is DFQATT and CDR2 is SNEGSKA in the germline V gene (reference sequence). The CDR3 has 11 residues. CDR3 coding DNA: TGCAGGGGGGGGGGGAACACTGAAGCTTTCTTT. Its translation: CRGGGNTEAFF.

The chain has TRBV7-9 and TRBJ1-4; D is perhaps TRBD1 (5 bases). The CDR3 length is 17 residues. The germline CDR1 and CDR2 sequences are SEHNR and FQNEAQ (reference sequence). V was cut by 1 base and J by 6 bases, with 18 bases left in between. This chain's CDR3 is CASSLGLFLPGDEKLFF. CDR3 in DNA: TGTGCCAGCAGCTTAGGCCTCTTTCTTCCGGGGGATGAAAAACTGTTTTTT.

This clonotype was recorded a few times. The chain is built from TRBV7-2 and TRBJ2-7; D is unresolved. CDR3 size: 13 residues. Germline assignment: CDR1 SGHTA and CDR2 FQGNSA. Trimming pared 5 bases from V and 3 bases from J, leaving 11 bases between. CDR3 bases: TGTGCCAGCAGCAATGACTTGGTCTACGAGCAGTACTTC. This gives the protein CASSNDLVYEQYF. Full variable domain (remainder filled in from reference TRBV7-2 and TRBJ2-7): GAGVSQSPSNKVTEKGKDVELRCDPISGHTALYWYRQSLGQGLEFLIYFQGNSAPDKSGLPSDRFSAERTGGSVSTLTIQRTQQEDSAVYLCASSNDLVYEQYFGPGTRLTVT.

This clonotype came up a few times. CDR3 nucleotide sequence: TGTGCCAGCAGTTATCTCCTGAGCAGGGCCAATGAGCAGTTCTTC. It codes for CASSYLLSRANEQFF. The chain has TRBV6-5 and TRBJ2-1; tentatively, D is TRBD1 (5 bases). CDR3 length equals 15 residues. Trimming took off 3 bases at V and 6 bases at J, with 15 bases between the two ends. CDR1 and CDR2 from the germline V gene are MNHEY and SVGAGI.

The rearrangement uses TRBV6-5 and TRBJ2-1, with no clear D. CDR3 length: 13 amino acids. The V end lost 0 bases, the J end lost 10 bases, and 10 bases lay between the germline ends. Germline CDR1 reads MNHEY; CDR2 reads SVGAGI. The CDR3 sequence: CASSYSMGVEQFF. CDR3 coding DNA: TGTGCCAGCAGTTACTCCATGGGTGTCGAGCAGTTCTTC.

The chain links TRBV19 to TRBJ2-2; D is perhaps TRBD1 (5 bases). The length of the CDR3 is 15 residues. Trimming removed 3 bases from V and 6 bases from J, with 14 bases in between. Germline CDR1 LNHDA, CDR2 SQIVND (reference sequence). CDR3 amino acids: CASSMGRVIPGELFF. DNA for the CDR3: TGTGCCAGTAGTATGGGCAGGGTAATCCCCGGGGAGCTGTTTTTT. The full variable domain, in which reference TRBV19 and TRBJ2-2 provide the parts outside the CDR3, is DGGITQSPKYLFRKEGQNVTLSCEQNLNHDAMYWYRQDPGQGLRLIYYSQIVNDFQKGDIAEGYSVSREKKESFPLTVTSAQKNPTAFYLCASSMGRVIPGELFFGEGSRLTVL.

The chain is built from TRBV5-1 and TRBJ1-2; D is uncertain. The CDR3 covers 14 residues. V dropped 3 bases and J dropped 3 bases, with 12 bases sitting between them. Germline assignment: CDR1 SGHRS and CDR2 YFSETQ. This chain's CDR3 is CASSWELTHYGYTF. For the CDR3, the DNA is TGCGCCAGCAGCTGGGAATTAACCCACTATGGCTACACCTTC.

This clonotype was detected only a few times. The gene calls are TRBV15 and TRBJ1-1, with a possible D match to TRBD1 (5 bases). Germline V lookup: CDR1 LNHNV, CDR2 YYDKDF (reference sequence). This CDR3 has 12 residues. Trimming pared 4 bases from V and 11 bases from J, leaving 14 bases between. The CDR3 spells CATSIGTFHAFF. Written as DNA, the CDR3 is TGTGCCACCAGCATCGGGACTTTTCATGCTTTCTTT.

V gene TRBV20-1 combines with J gene TRBJ1-2, with TRBD1 matching over 11 bases. V trimming: 4 bases; J trimming: 4 bases; junction bases outside the gene matches: 8. The germline CDR1 and CDR2 sequences are DFQATT and SNEGSKA (reference sequence). The CDR3 is made up of 15 amino acids. CDR3 region: CSATPRGQGVYGYTF. The CDR3 DNA sequence: TGCAGTGCTACCCCAAGGGGACAGGGGGTCTATGGCTACACCTTC.

This clonotype was seen more than once but under ten times. The V call is TRBV5-1, the J call TRBJ2-1; 7 bases map to TRBD2. The CDR3 has 12 residues. The V gene end was trimmed by 5 bases and the J gene end by 7 bases; junction bases not matched to a gene: 3. Germline lookup yields CDR1 SGHRS and CDR2 YFSETQ. CDR3: CASRTSYNEQFF. CDR3 DNA: TGCGCCAGCAGGACTAGCTATAATGAGCAGTTCTTC.

The chain couples TRBV18 to TRBJ1-1, with D hard to call. This CDR3 is built from 14 residues. Trimming cost V 2 bases and J 6 bases, with 13 bases left between them. Germline V CDR1 and CDR2: KGHSH, LQKENI. CDR3 bases: TGTGCCAGCTCACCATTAAATCAAGTCGCTGAAGCTTTCTTT. Protein sequence: CASSPLNQVAEAFF.

The chain employs TRBV3-1 and TRBJ1-1; D call uncertain. The length of the CDR3 is 12 residues. Trimming took 1 base from V and 7 from J, leaving 7 bases between them. Germline assignment: CDR1 LGHDT and CDR2 YNNKEL (reference sequence). In DNA form, the CDR3 reads TGTGCCAGCAGCCAAGGGCCTAATGAAGCTTTCTTT. Encoded protein: CASSQGPNEAFF. Full variable domain (missing parts from reference TRBV3-1 and TRBJ1-1): DTAVSQTPKYLVTQMGNDKSIKCEQNLGHDTMYWYKQDSKKFLKIMFSYNNKELIINETVPNRFSPKSPDKAHLNLHINSLELGDSAVYFCASSQGPNEAFFGQGTRLTVV.

Only a few counts were recorded for this clonotype. V usage is TRBV10-3 and J usage is TRBJ2-7; D possibly corresponds to TRBD2 (6 bases). This CDR3 has 12 amino acids. CDR1 is ENHRY and CDR2 is SYGVKD in the germline V gene. The V end lost 10 bases, the J end lost 5 bases, and 15 bases lay between the germline ends. CDR3 in DNA: TGTGCCACACGGGGGTCGGGGGACGAGCAGTACTTC. This gives the protein CATRGSGDEQYF.